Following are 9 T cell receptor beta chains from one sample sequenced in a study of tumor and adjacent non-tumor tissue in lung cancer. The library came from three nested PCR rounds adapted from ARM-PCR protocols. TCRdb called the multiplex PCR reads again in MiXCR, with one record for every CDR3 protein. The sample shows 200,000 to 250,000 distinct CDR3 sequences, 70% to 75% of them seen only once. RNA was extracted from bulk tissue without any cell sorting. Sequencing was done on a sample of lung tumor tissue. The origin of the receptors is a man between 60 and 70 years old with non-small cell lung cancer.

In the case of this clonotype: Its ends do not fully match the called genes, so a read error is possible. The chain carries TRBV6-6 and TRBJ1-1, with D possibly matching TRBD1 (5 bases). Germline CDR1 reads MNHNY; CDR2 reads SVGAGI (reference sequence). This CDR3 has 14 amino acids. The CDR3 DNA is TGTGCCAGTAGTTGTGCGGGACCGAACACTGAAGCTTTCTTT. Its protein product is CASSCAGPNTEAFF.

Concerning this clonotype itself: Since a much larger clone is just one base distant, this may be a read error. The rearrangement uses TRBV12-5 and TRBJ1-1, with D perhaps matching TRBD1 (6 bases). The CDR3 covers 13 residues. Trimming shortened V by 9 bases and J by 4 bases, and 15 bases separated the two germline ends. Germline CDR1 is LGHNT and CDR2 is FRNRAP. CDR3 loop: CASRQALITEAFF. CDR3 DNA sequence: TGTGCTAGCAGACAGGCGTTGATCACTGAAGCTTTCTTT.

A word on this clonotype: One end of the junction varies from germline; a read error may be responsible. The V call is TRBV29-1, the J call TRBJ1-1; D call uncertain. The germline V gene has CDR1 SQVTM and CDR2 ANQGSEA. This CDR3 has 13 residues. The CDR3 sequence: CGVQGSFNTEAFF. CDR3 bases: TGCGGCGTTCAAGGGAGCTTCAACACTGAAGCTTTCTTT.

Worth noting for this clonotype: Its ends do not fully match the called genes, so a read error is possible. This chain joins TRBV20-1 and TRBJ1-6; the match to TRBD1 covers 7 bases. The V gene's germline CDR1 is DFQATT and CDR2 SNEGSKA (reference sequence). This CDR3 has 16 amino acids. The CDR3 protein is CSAYTIQGRGVSPLLF. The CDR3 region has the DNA TGCAGTGCTTATACTATACAGGGGAGAGGAGTCTCACCCCTCCTCTTT.

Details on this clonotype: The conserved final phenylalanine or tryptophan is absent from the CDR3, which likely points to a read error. CDR3 residues: CASSDTRTAGAQYL. Here the CDR3 DNA reads TGTGCCAGCAGTGATACCAGGACCGCGGGGGCCCAGTACCTA. The V call is TRBV6-5, the J call TRBJ2-5; 7 nucleotides match TRBD2. The CDR3 has 14 amino acids. The trim removed 5 bases at V and 9 bases at J, leaving 12 bases unmatched. Germline V CDR1 and CDR2: MNHEY, SVGAGI.

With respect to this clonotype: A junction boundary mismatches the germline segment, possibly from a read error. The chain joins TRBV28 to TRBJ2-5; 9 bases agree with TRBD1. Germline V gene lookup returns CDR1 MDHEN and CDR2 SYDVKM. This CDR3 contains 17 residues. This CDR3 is CARSLRVTGTGHETRYF. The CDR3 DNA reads TGTGCCCGCAGTTTACGGGTAACCGGGACAGGGCACGAGACCCGGTACTTC.

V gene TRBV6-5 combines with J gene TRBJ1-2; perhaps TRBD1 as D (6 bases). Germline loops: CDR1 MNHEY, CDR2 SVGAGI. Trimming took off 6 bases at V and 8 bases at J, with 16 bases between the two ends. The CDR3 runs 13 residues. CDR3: CASRTGQAGGYTF. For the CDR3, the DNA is TGTGCCAGCAGAACAGGGCAGGCAGGAGGCTACACCTTC.

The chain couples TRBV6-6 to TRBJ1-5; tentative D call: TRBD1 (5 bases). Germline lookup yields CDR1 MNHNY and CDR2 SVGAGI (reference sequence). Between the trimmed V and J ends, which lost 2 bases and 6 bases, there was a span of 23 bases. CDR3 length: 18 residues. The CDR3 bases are TGTGCCAGCAGTTACCGGGAGGGACCTCCCCCCGCGTGTCAGCCCCAGCATTTT. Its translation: CASSYREGPPPACQPQHF.

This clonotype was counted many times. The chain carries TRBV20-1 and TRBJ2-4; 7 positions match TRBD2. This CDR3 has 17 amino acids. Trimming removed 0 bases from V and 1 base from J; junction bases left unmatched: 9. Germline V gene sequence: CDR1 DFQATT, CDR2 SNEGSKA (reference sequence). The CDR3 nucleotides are TGCAGTGCTAGAGAGGCCGGGAGGCCGGGGGCCAAAAACATTCAGTACTTC. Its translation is CSAREAGRPGAKNIQYF.